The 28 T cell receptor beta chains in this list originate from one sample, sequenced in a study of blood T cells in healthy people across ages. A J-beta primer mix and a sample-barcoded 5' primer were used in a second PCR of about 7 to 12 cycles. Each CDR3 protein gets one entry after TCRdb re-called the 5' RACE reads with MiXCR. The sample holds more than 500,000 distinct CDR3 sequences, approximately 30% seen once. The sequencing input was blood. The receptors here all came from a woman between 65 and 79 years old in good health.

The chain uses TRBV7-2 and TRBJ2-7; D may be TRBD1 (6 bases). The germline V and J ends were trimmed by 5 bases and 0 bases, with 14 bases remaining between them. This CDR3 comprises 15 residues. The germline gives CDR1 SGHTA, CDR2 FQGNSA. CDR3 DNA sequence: TGTGCCAGCAGCCCCCAGGGGTTACTCTCCTACGAGCAGTACTTC. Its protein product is CASSPQGLLSYEQYF.

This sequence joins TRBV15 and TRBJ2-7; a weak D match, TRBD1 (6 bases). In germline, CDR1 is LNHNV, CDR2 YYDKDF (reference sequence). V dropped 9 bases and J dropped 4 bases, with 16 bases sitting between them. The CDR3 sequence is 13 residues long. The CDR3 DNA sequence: TGTGCCACGGGTCAGGGAAGGGGGTACGAGCAGTACTTC. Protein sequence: CATGQGRGYEQYF.

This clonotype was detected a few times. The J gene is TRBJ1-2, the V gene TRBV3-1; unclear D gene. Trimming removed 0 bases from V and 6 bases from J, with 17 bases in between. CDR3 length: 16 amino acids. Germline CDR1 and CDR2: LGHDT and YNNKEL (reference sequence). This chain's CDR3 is CASSQEAPFSGDGYTF. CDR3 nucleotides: TGTGCCAGCAGCCAAGAGGCCCCATTCTCCGGGGATGGCTACACCTTC.

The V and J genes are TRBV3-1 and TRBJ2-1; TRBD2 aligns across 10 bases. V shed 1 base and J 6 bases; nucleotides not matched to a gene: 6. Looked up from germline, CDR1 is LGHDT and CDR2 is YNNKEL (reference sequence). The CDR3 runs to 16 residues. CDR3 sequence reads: CASSQVASGGANEQFF. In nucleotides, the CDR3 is TGTGCCAGCAGCCAAGTTGCCAGCGGGGGGGCCAATGAGCAGTTCTTC.

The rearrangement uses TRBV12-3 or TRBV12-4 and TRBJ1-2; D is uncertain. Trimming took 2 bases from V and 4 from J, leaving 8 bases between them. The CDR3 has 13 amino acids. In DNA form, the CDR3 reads TGTGCCAGCAGTTTAATGGACGTCTATGGCTACACCTTC. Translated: CASSLMDVYGYTF.

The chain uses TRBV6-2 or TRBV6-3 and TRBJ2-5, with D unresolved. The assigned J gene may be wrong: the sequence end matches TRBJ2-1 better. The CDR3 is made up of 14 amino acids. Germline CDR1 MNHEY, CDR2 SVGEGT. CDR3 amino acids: CASRVRGANNEQFF. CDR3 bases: TGTGCCAGCAGGGTTCGCGGCGCCAACAATGAGCAGTTCTTC.

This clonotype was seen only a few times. This chain's CDR3 is CATSADGNYGYTF. In DNA, the CDR3 is TGTGCCACCAGTGCTGACGGAAACTATGGCTACACCTTC. The chain is built from TRBV24-1 and TRBJ1-2; D gene unclear. Trimming left V 5 bases short and J 2 bases short, with 8 bases between. This CDR3 comprises 13 residues. Germline CDR1 KGHDR, CDR2 SFDVKD.

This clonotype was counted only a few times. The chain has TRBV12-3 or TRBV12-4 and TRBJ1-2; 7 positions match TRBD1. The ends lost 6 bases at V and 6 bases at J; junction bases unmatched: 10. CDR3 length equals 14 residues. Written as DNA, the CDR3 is TGTGCCAGCAGGAAGACAGGGAGGAACAATGGCTACACCTTC. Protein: CASRKTGRNNGYTF.

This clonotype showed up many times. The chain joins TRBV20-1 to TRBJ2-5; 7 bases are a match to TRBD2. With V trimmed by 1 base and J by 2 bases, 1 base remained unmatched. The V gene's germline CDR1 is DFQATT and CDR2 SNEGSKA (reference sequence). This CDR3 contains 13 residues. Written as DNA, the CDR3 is TGCAGTGCTAGAGGGGGGGGGCAAGAGACCCAGTACTTC. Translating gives CSARGGGQETQYF.

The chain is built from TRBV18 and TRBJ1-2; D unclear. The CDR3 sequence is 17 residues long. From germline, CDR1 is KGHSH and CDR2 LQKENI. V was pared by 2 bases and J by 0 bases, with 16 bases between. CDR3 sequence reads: CASSPVPQPVTNYGYTF. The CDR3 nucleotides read TGTGCCAGCTCACCAGTTCCGCAGCCAGTCACTAACTATGGCTACACCTTC.

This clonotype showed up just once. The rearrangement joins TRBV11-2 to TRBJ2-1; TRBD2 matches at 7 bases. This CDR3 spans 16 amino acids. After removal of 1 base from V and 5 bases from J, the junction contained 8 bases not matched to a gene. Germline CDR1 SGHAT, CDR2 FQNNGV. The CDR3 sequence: CASSLGSAGVNNEQFF. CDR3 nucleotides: TGTGCCAGCAGCTTAGGATCCGCGGGGGTGAACAATGAGCAGTTCTTC.

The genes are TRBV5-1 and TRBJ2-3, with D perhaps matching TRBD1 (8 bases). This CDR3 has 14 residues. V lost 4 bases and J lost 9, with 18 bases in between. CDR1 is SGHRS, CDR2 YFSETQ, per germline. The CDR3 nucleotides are TGCGCCAGCAGCCCTACTACAGGGGGGGACACGCAGTATTTT. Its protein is CASSPTTGGDTQYF.

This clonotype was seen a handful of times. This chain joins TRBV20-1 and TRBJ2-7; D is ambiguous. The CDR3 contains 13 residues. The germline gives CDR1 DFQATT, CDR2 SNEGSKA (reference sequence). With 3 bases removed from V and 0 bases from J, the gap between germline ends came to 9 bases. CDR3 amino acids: CSASASRSYEQYF. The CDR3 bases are TGCAGTGCTAGCGCCAGCCGCTCCTACGAGCAGTACTTC.

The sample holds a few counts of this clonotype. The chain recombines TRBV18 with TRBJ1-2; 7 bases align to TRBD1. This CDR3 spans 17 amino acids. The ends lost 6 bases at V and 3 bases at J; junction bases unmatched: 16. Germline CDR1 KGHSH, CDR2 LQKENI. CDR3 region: CASSPTSRNRGDYGYTF. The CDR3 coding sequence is TGTGCCAGCTCTCCGACCTCCCGGAACAGGGGAGACTATGGCTACACCTTC. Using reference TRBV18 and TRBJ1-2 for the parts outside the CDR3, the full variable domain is NAGVMQNPRHLVRRRGQEARLRCSPMKGHSHVYWYRQLPEEGLKFMVYLQKENIIDESGMPKERFSAEFPKEGPSILRIQQVVRGDSAAYFCASSPTSRNRGDYGYTFGSGTRLTVV.

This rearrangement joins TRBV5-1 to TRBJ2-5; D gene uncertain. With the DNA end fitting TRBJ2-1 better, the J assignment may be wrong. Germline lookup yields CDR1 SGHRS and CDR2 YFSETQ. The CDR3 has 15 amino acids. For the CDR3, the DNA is TGCGCCAGCAGCTTGGGGTGGGGAAACTACAATGAGCAGTTCTTC. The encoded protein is CASSLGWGNYNEQFF.

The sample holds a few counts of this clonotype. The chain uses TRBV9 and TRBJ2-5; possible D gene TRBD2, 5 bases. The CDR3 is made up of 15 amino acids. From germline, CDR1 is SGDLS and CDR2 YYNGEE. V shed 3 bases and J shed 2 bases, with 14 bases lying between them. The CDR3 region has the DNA TGTGCCAGCAGCGCCACCGGGAACCCTCAAGAGACCCAGTACTTC. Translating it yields CASSATGNPQETQYF.

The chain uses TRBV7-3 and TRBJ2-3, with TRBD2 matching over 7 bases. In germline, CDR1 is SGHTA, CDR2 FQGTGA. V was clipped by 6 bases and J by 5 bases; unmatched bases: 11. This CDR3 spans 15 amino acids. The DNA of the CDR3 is TGTGCCAGCAGTTCCGGGGGGATGCGGGGAGATACGCAGTATTTT. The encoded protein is CASSSGGMRGDTQYF.

CDR3 DNA: TGTGCCACCGTACCAAATCCGGGACAGGGAGATGAGCAGTTCTTC. This gives the protein CATVPNPGQGDEQFF. J is TRBJ2-1 and V is TRBV24-1; 9 bases map to TRBD1. V gave up 9 bases and J gave up 8 bases; unmatched junction bases: 13. Germline V CDR1 and CDR2: KGHDR, SFDVKD. This CDR3 comprises 15 residues.

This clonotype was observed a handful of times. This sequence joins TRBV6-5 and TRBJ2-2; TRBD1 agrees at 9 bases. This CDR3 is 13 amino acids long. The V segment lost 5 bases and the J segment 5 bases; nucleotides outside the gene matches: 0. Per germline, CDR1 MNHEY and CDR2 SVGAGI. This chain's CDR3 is CASSDRGTGELFF. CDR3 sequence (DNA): TGTGCCAGCAGTGACAGGGGGACCGGGGAGCTGTTTTTT.

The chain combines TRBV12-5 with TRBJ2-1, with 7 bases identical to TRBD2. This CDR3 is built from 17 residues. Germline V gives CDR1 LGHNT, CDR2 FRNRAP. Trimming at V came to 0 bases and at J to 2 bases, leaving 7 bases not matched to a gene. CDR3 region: CASGLVLGRGAYNEQFF. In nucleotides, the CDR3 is TGTGCTAGTGGTTTGGTACTGGGTCGGGGGGCCTACAATGAGCAGTTCTTC.

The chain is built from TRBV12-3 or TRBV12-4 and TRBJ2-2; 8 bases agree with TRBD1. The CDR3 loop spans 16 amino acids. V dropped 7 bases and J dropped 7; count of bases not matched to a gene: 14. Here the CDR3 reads CASTPRGTGVLGELFF. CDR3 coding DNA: TGTGCCAGCACCCCACGGGGGACAGGTGTCCTCGGGGAGCTGTTTTTT.

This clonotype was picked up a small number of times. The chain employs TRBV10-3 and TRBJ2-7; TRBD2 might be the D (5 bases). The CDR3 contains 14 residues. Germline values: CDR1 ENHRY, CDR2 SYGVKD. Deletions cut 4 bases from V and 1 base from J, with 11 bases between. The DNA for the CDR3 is TGTGCCATCAGTGGGGGAGTCCCTTCCTACGAGCAGTACTTC. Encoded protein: CAISGGVPSYEQYF.

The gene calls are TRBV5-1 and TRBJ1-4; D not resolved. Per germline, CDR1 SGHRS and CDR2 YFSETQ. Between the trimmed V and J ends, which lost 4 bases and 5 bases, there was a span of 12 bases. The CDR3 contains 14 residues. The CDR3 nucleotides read TGCGCCAGCAGCCGGGCCACCAGGAATGAAAAACTGTTTTTT. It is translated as CASSRATRNEKLFF.

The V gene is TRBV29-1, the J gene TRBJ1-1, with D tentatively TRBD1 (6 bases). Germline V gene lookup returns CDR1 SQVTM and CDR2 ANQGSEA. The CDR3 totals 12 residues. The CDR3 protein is CTTSRGATEAFF. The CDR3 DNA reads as TGCACCACCTCAAGGGGGGCCACTGAAGCTTTCTTT.

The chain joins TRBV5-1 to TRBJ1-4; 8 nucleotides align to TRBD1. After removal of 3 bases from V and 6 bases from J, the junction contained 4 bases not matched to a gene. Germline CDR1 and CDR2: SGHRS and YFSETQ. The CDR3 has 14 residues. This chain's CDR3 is CASSSGQEYEKLFF. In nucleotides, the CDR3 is TGCGCCAGCAGCTCGGGACAGGAGTATGAAAAACTGTTTTTT.

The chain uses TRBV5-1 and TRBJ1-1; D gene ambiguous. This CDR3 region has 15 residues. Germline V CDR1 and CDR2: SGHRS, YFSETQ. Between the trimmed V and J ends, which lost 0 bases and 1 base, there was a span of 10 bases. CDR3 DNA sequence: TGCGCCAGCAGCTTGGAAGGGCCACCGAACACTGAAGCTTTCTTT. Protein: CASSLEGPPNTEAFF.

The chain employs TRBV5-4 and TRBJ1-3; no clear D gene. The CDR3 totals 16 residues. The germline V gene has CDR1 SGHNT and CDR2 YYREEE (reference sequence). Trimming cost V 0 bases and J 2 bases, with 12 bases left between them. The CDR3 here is CASSLGSGSTGNTIYF. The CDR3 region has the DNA TGTGCCAGCAGCTTGGGTTCTGGGTCAACTGGAAACACCATATATTTT. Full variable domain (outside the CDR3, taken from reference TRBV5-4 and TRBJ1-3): ETGVTQSPTHLIKTRGQQVTLRCSSQSGHNTVSWYQQALGQGPQFIFQYYREEENGRGNFPPRFSGLQFPNYSSELNVNALELDDSALYLCASSLGSGSTGNTIYFGEGSWLTVV.

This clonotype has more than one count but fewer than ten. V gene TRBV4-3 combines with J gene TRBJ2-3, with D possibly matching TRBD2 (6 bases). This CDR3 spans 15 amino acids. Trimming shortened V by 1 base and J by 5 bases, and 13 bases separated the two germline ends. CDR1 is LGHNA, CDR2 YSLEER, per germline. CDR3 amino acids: CASSQVTGVQDTQYF. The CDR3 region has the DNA TGCGCCAGCAGCCAAGTAACGGGGGTGCAAGATACGCAGTATTTT.